The clone carrying this T cell receptor beta chain is deemed large by its frequency. Its cognate antigen is unknown. This sample is part of a study of synovial regulatory T cells in juvenile arthritis. Looking at the study overall: Treatments: a few naive, more than five methotrexate, one methotrexate plus infliximab, one unknown.

Points from the study as a whole: Compared with other blood Treg cells, inflammation-associated Treg cells had reduced TCR diversity.

This CDR3 spans 13 amino acids. The coding DNA is unavailable. Germline CDR1 reads MNHNS; CDR2 reads SASEGT. The assay was immunoSEQ multiplex PCR, and TCRdb's table has in-frame clones only and misses some. The table lists about 920 clones, with 4% to 5% in the top ten. The specimen sequenced was Treg cells from blood. Subset meaning: HLA-DR+ inflammation-associated blood Treg cells. The origin of this receptor is a donor younger than 30 with juvenile idiopathic arthritis. The chain combines TRBV6-1 with TRBJ1-1; without DNA, the TCRdb call of TRBD1 cannot be checked. This CDR3 reads CASSSDRGRGAFF.